The rows below give T cell receptor beta chains drawn from one sample of a study of CD8 T cells in Susac syndrome. TCRdb ran MiXCR on the immunoSEQ multiplex PCR reads and lists one entry per CDR3 protein. In the table there are about 150,000 distinct CDR3 sequences, about 94% of which are singletons. Sequenced sample: CD8+ T cells from PBMCs. The origin of the receptors is a human donor with multiple sclerosis. CDR3s include the opening cysteine and the closing phenylalanine or tryptophan. Each record gives: V gene, D gene, clone size, J gene, CDR3 DNA, CDR3 protein. The D gene is left open where the match is weak. Expanded clones are given a class, and other clones once, few, many or no size at all.

TRBV5-1,.,once,TRBJ1-6,TGCGCCAGCAGCTTGGCCGGTGCCTCACCCCTCCACTTT,CASSLAGASPLHF
TRBV7-8,TRBD2,.,TRBJ2-3,TGTGCCAGCAGCCACGCCGGGACTAGTGGCACAGATACGCAGTATTTT,CASSHAGTSGTDTQYF
TRBV9,.,.,TRBJ1-2,TGTGCCAGCACCCCCATGACTGGGGTCCCCCTCTATGGCTACACCTTC,CASTPMTGVPLYGYTF
TRBV30,TRBD1,.,TRBJ1-1,TGTGCCTGGAGTGTAGCCGGGACAGGGAACACTGAAGCTTTCTTT,CAWSVAGTGNTEAFF
TRBV20-1,.,.,TRBJ1-5,TGCAGTGCCCAGCCTGGGTCTGGTCAGCCCCAGCATTTT,CSAQPGSGQPQHF
TRBV9,.,.,TRBJ1-2,TGTGCCAGCAGCACCCGGACCTATGGCTACACCTTC,CASSTRTYGYTF
TRBV29-1,.,.,TRBJ1-1,TGCAGCGTTGTGAAAGGGGGGAACACTGAAGCTTTCTTT,CSVVKGGNTEAFF
TRBV5-6,TRBD1,.,TRBJ2-3,TGTGCCAGCAGCTTGGGACAGGGCCGCCTCACAGATACGCAGTATTTT,CASSLGQGRLTDTQYF
TRBV19,.,.,TRBJ2-7,TGTGCCACCGGGGACTACGAGCAGTACTTC,CATGDYEQYF
TRBV5-1,.,.,TRBJ2-7,TGCGCCAGCAGCCCCCGGTCTTTTGCCTACGAGCAGTACTTC,CASSPRSFAYEQYF
TRBV7-8,TRBD2,.,TRBJ2-1,TGTGCCAGCAGCCCCTGGGGCCAAGGACTAGCGGGAGTGTGGGAGCAGTTCTTC,CASSPWGQGLAGVWEQFF
TRBV7-6,.,.,TRBJ2-3,TGTGCCAGCAGCCACAAATTGCATGCAGATACGCAGTATTTT,CASSHKLHADTQYF
TRBV4-2,.,few,TRBJ1-5,TGTGCCAGCAGCCAAGATCGGAGTAGCAATCAGCCCCAGCATTTT,CASSQDRSSNQPQHF
TRBV7-9,.,.,TRBJ2-3,TGTGCCAGCAGCGTACAGGGTCCGCAGTATTTT,CASSVQGPQYF
TRBV6-5,.,.,TRBJ1-2,TGTGCCAGCAGTTACTCGCCTTCTCCAGGGGTCTATGGCTACACCTTC,CASSYSPSPGVYGYTF
TRBV30,.,.,TRBJ1-2,TGTGCCTGGAGTCTCCGAACACATGGCTACACCTTC,CAWSLRTHGYTF
TRBV5-4,TRBD1,.,TRBJ2-1,TGTGCCAGCAGCTTGGGGACAGGGGGCCATGAGCAGTTCTTC,CASSLGTGGHEQFF
TRBV7-9,.,.,TRBJ2-5,TGTGCCAGCAGCCCGGGGTCCGAAGAGACCCAGTACTTC,CASSPGSEETQYF
TRBV3-1,.,.,TRBJ2-1,TGTGCCAGCAGCCCGTTCCTAGGGGGGGGCCCCAATGAGCAGTTCTTC,CASSPFLGGGPNEQFF
TRBV20-1,.,.,TRBJ2-7,TGCAGTGCTAGACGAAGGGGATATGGCGAGCAGTACTTC,CSARRRGYGEQYF
TRBV19,.,.,TRBJ1-2,TGTGCCAGTAAAAATGGACAGTGGGTTTTGCGGGACGGCTACACCTTC,CASKNGQWVLRDGYTF
TRBV18,.,.,TRBJ1-1,TGTGCCAGCTCACCATCTAAACCGGCAGTAAAGAACACTGAAGCTTTCTTT,CASSPSKPAVKNTEAFF
TRBV2,TRBD2,.,TRBJ2-1,TGTGCCAGCAGGCGACTAGCGGGGGTGGATGAGCAGTTCTTC,CASRRLAGVDEQFF
TRBV13,TRBD1,.,TRBJ2-7,TGTGCCAGCAGCGGGACAGGGTCCTACGAGCAGTACTTC,CASSGTGSYEQYF
TRBV6-2/TRBV6-3,.,once,TRBJ1-1,TGTGCCAGCAGAGATAACAGGGATATCTTAACTGAAGCTTTCTTT,CASRDNRDILTEAFF
TRBV29-1,.,.,TRBJ2-6,TGCAGCGTTCTAGGTGGGGACACCGACTCTGGGGCCAACGTCCTGACTTTC,CSVLGGDTDSGANVLTF
TRBV27,TRBD1,.,TRBJ2-1,TGTGCCAGCGGGACAGCGAGCTCCTACAATGAGCAGTTCTTC,CASGTASSYNEQFF
TRBV27,.,.,TRBJ2-2,TGTGCCAGCAGTCCGAGTTACGGGGAATACACCGGGGAGCTGTTTTTT,CASSPSYGEYTGELFF
TRBV9,TRBD1,.,TRBJ1-4,TGTGCCAGCAGCGCCGCGGACAGGCCTAATGAAAAACTGTTTTTT,CASSAADRPNEKLFF
TRBV12-3/TRBV12-4,.,.,TRBJ1-2,TGTGCCAGCAGTTTCAGAGAGCGGGATGGCTACACCTTC,CASSFRERDGYTF
TRBV29-1,.,.,TRBJ1-2,TGCAGCGTTGATCGGGGAATTAACTATGGCTACACCTTC,CSVDRGINYGYTF
TRBV29-1,TRBD1,.,TRBJ2-7,TGCAGCGTTGAGATCCCGGGACAGTCTTACGAGCAGTACTTC,CSVEIPGQSYEQYF
TRBV9,.,once,TRBJ2-1,TGTGCCAGCAGTAGGGGGGACTCCTACAATGAGCAGTTCTTC,CASSRGDSYNEQFF
TRBV20-1,.,.,TRBJ1-2,TGCAGTGCTAGCGGTCTTGGGGATGGATTCTACACCTTC,CSASGLGDGFYTF
TRBV2,.,.,TRBJ2-6,TGTGCCAGCAGTGCGACGGGGCGCTCTGGGGCCAACGTCCTGACTTTC,CASSATGRSGANVLTF
TRBV29-1,.,.,TRBJ1-1,TGCAGCGTTCCCGGACCCCTTGGCACTGAAGCTTTCTTT,CSVPGPLGTEAFF
TRBV5-1,.,.,TRBJ2-7,TGCGCCAGCAAACAGACGAGCTCCTACGAGCAGTACTTC,CASKQTSSYEQYF
TRBV28,TRBD1,.,TRBJ1-5,TGTGCCAGCAGCTTTAGACAGGGGAATCAGCCCCAGCATTTT,CASSFRQGNQPQHF
TRBV27,TRBD2,once,TRBJ2-1,TGTGCCAGCAGCACCCTACTCGCGGGGGGGCCCGATGAGCAGTTCTTC,CASSTLLAGGPDEQFF
TRBV9,.,.,TRBJ2-5,TGTGCCAGCAGTCCTACACGGGGCCCAGAGACCCAGTACTTC,CASSPTRGPETQYF
TRBV20-1,.,once,TRBJ1-2,TGCAGTGCCCCCCCTGGACAGCGCCTGGTGTTGGATGGCTACACCTTC,CSAPPGQRLVLDGYTF
TRBV2,TRBD1,.,TRBJ2-2,TGTGCCAGCAGGGTGGGACAGGCCACCGGGGAGCTGTTTTTT,CASRVGQATGELFF
TRBV20-1,TRBD1,.,TRBJ2-5,TGCAGTGCTAGAGATCGCAAGGAGACAGGGGGCGTGGAGACCCAGTACTTC,CSARDRKETGGVETQYF
TRBV9,.,.,TRBJ1-1,TGTGCCAGCAGCGTAGGAGTGGAGAACACTGAAGCTTTCTTT,CASSVGVENTEAFF
TRBV18,TRBD1,once,TRBJ1-2,TGTGCCAGCTCCCCGGACAGGGGCGGCTACACCTTC,CASSPDRGGYTF
TRBV30,TRBD1,.,TRBJ2-7,TGTGCCTGGAATACAGGGGGCGCTTATTACGAGCAGTACTTC,CAWNTGGAYYEQYF
TRBV6-2/TRBV6-3,TRBD2,.,TRBJ2-3,TGTGCCAGCAGTTCTCTAGCGGGGGCCCTAACAGATACGCAGTATTTT,CASSSLAGALTDTQYF
TRBV25-1,.,.,TRBJ1-1,TGTGCCAGCAGGTACACAGGGACTGAAGCTTTCTTT,CASRYTGTEAFF
TRBV29-1,TRBD1,.,TRBJ2-3,TGCAGCGTTCCTCTGGACAGGGGCTACACAGATACGCAGTATTTT,CSVPLDRGYTDTQYF
TRBV25-1,TRBD1,.,TRBJ1-5,TGTGCCAGCGGGACAGGGGACGGCAATCAGCCCCAGCATTTT,CASGTGDGNQPQHF
TRBV27,TRBD1,.,TRBJ2-5,TGTGCCAGCAGCTCCTCTTCGGGACAGGGCCTAGTGGAGACCCAGTACTTC,CASSSSSGQGLVETQYF
TRBV21-1,.,once,TRBJ2-7,TGTGCCAGCAGTGACGGACAGGGGGCCTACGAGCAGTACTTC,CASSDGQGAYEQYF